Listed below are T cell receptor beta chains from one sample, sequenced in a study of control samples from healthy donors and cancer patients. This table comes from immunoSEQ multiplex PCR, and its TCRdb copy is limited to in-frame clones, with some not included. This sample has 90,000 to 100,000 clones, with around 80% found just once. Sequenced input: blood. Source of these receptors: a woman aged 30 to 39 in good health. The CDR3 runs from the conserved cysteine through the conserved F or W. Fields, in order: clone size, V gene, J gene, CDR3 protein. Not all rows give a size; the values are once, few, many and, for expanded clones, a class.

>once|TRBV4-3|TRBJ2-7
CASSQELGNYEQYF
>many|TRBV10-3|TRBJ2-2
CAISESANTGELFF
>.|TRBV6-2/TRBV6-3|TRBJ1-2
CASSYKYSGGYTF
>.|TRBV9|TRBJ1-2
CASSPTGGRSYGYTF
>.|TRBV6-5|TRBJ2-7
CASIGHQLSYEQYF
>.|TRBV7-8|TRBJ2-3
CASSLAFVTSGGYTDTQYF
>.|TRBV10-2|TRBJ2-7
CASSEYGAGGYEQYF
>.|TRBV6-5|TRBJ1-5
CASSTKVSNQPQHF
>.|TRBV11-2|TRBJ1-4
CASSLRQGASNEKLFF
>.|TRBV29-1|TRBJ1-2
CSVDGSGGGDGYTF
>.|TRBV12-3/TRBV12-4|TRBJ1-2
CASTPGGYYGYTF
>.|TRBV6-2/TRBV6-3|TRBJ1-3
CASSRQMGQARNTIYF
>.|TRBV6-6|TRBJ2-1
CASSYRGGDEQFF
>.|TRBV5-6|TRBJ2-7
CASSSDRVWGLYEQYF
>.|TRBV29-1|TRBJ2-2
CSVVIGGRRELFF
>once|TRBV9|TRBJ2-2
CASSASGVTGELFF
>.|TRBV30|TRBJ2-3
CAWSVSWTDTQYF
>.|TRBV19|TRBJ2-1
CASRREAYNEQFF
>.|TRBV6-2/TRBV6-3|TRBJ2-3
CASSRSSEGTDTQYF
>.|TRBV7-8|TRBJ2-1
CASSPRDRVYNEQFF
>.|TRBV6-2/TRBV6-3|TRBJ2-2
CASSYSGGATGELFF
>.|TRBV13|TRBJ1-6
CASSLDVNSPLHF